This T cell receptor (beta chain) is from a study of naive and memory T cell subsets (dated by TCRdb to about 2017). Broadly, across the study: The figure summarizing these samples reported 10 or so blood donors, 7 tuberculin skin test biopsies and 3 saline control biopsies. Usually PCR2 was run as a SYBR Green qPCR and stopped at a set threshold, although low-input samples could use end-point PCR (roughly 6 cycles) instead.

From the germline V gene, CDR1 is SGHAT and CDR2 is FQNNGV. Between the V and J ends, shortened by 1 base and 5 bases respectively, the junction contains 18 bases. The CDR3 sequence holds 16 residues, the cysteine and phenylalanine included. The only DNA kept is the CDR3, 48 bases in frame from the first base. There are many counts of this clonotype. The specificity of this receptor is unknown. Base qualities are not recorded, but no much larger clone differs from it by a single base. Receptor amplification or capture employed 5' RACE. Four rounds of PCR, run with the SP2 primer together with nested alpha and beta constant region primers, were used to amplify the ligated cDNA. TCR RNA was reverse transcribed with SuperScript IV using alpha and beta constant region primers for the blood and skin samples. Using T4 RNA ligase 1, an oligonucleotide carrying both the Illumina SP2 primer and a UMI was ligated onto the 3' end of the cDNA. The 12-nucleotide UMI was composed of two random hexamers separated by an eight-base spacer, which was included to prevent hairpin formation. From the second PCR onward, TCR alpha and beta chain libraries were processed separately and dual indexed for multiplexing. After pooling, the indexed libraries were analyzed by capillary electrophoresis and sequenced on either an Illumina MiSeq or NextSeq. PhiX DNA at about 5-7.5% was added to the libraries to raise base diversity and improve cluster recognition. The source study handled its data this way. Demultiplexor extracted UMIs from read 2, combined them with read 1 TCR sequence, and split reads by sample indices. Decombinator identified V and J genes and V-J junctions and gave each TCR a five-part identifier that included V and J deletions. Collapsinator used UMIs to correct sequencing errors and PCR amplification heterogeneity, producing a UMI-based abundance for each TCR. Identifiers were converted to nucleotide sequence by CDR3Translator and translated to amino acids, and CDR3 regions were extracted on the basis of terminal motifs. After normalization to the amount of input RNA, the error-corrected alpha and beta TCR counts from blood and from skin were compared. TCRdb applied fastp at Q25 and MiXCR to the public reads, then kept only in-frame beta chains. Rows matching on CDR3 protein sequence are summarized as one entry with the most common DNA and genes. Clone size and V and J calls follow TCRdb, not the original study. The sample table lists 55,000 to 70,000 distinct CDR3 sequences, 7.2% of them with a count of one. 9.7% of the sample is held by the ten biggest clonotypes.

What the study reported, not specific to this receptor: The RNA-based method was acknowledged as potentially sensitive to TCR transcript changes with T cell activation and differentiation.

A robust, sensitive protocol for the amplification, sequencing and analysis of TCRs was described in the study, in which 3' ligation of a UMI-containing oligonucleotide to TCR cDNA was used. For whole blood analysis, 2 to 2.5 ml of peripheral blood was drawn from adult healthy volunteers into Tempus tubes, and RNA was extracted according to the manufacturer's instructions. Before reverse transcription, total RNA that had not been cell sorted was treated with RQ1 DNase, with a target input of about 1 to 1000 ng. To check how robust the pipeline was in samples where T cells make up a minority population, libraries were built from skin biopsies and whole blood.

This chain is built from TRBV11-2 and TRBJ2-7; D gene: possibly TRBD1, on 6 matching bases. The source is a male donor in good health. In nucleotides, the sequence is TGTGCCAGCAGCTTAGGTAGGGGACAAGGGGCCGACGAGCAGTACTTC. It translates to CASSLGRGQGADEQYF.